This TCR beta chain was documented in a study of blood T cells in healthy people across ages. Study details: About one barcoded beta molecule per two T cells was captured by template switching.

The second PCR ran about 6 to 11 cycles with a sample-barcoded 5' primer and J-beta primers. Via MiXCR, TCRdb re-called the 5' RACE reads, giving one row per CDR3 protein. The profile shows more than 1,000,000 distinct CDR3 sequences, under 30% of them singletons. CDR3 length: 16 residues. Germline V gene data show CDR1 as LGHNA and CDR2 as YSLEER. Trimming pared 0 bases from V and 3 bases from J, leaving 14 bases between. In its sample, this clonotype was seen a few times. Its cognate antigen is unknown. Whole-study findings and limits: Diversity of TCR beta per million T cells declined in a roughly linear way with age. Underestimates were what the diversity estimates from one million T cells were considered to be. Changes in expanded clonotypes were possibly confounded, as the CMV status of donors was unknown.

The same specimen was also included in a second study, on T cells of mothers and their children.

The sequence was obtained from a girl aged 2 to 10 in good health. The rearrangement links TRBV4-3 to TRBJ1-2; D is undetermined. Sample: blood. The CDR3 sequence: CASSQDLEGRHYGYTF. The CDR3 coding sequence is TGCGCCAGCAGCCAAGATCTGGAAGGGAGGCACTATGGCTACACCTTC.